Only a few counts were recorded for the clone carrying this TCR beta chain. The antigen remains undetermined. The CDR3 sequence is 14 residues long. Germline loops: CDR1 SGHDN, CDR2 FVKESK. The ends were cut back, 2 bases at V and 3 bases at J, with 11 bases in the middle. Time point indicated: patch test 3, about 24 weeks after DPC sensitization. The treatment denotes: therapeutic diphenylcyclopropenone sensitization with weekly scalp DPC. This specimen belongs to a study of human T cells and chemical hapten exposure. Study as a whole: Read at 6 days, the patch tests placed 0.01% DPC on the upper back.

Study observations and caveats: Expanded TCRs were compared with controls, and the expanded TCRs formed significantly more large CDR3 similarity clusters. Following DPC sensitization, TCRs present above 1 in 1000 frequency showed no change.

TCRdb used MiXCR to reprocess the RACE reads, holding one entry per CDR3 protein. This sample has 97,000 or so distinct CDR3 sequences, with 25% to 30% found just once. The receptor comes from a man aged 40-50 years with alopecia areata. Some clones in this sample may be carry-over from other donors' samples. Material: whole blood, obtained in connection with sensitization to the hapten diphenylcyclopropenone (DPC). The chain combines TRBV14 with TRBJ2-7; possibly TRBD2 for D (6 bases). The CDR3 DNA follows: TGTGCCAGCAGCCAAATGGGGGGTATCTACGAGCAGTACTTC. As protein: CASSQMGGIYEQYF.